The entry below gives a single T cell receptor beta chain sequence along with its context. These data originate in a study of blood T cell repertoires in COVID-19. The overall study: Material from acute and convalescent COVID-19 was sourced from the United States, Italy and Spain. In each case, the material was cDNA or gDNA derived from T cells, B-cell-depleted T cells, or PBMCs.

Original methodology: Estimation of nucleated cell counts relied on the amplification of reference gene primers. Using immunoSEQ multiplex PCR, the repertoire was profiled, and TCRdb retains in-frame clones only, with some absent. V and J calls and clone size are given by that table; D and trimming were obtained from the DNA. The sample includes about 190,000 clones, more than 85% of them seen just once. The clonotype originates from a man aged 25 to 40 with acute or convalescent COVID-19. Sequencing input: peripheral blood.

In DNA, the CDR3 is TGTGCCAGCAGCGTAGTCGAAGGGGACACTGAAGCTTTCTTT. Its translation: CASSVVEGDTEAFF. V usage is TRBV9 and J usage is TRBJ1-1; D is possibly TRBD1 (5 bases). Trimming removed 0 bases at V and 3 bases at J, with 9 bases between. There are 14 residues in the CDR3. Germline-derived CDR1 and CDR2 are SGDLS and YYNGEE.